Below, one T cell receptor beta chain is given with its context. Its binding antigen is unknown. One base away there is no much larger clone; base qualities are not given. The data were obtained in a study of blood T cell repertoires in COVID-19 (dated by TCRdb to 2020 to 2021). Concerning the study at large: The collaborator samples originated in the United States, Italy and Spain and spanned the acute and convalescent phases of COVID-19. The prospective study material was composed of cDNA or gDNA derived from T cells, B-cell-depleted T cells, or PBMCs. Deeply sampled blood TCRbeta repertoires from subjects exposed to, actively infected with, or recovered from COVID-19 were included in the dataset. The repertoires were made available in a free public database intended to serve as a resource for research on the immune response to SARS-CoV-2. Samples came from the ongoing ImmuneRACE study (first 160 participants) plus 1,254 subjects from 6 global collaborators. Nearly every sample came with metadata listing a de-identified subject ID, COVID-19 status, age in years and sex. HLA class I and class II types, where available, came from metadata supplied by the sample provider rather than from assay-based typing.

Via the germline V gene (reference sequence), CDR1 is MNHNY and CDR2 SVGAGI. The trim is 1 base for V and 1 base for J, with a gap of 4 bases between the germline ends. Inclusive of the bounding cysteine and phenylalanine, the CDR3 is 13 residues long. This entry keeps only the CDR3 DNA: 39 bases, framed from base 1. The immunoSEQ Assay, a bias-controlled multiplex PCR, was used to amplify TCRbeta CDR3 regions from genomic DNA. The original methods were these. The number of nucleated cells in each sample was estimated from the amplification of reference gene primers within the assay. To quantify the absolute abundance of each unique TCRbeta CDR3 rearrangement, sequence reads were collapsed and filtered. For each sample, productive Simpson clonality was calculated as the square root of Simpson's diversity index over productive rearrangements. Not all clones reach the TCRdb copy of this immuneACCESS table, which keeps in-frame sequences only. Checked studies attribute under half of the gap to unresolved V genes and leave the rest unexplained. The V and J calls and the clone size are those of that table, but D and trimming were determined from the DNA. A total of 120,000 to 150,000 clones appear in this sample, approximately 90% of them only once. Jointly, the top ten make up approximately 3% of the sample.

The paper as a whole reports these results and caveats: Clinical and demographic metadata were provided uncurated, with the amount varying by source and participant.

Each collaborating institution followed its own protocols to collect whole blood in K2EDTA tubes. Collaborator samples were shipped for TCRbeta analysis as frozen whole blood, isolated PBMCs, or DNA extracted from either sample type. The TCR originated in a woman in her sixties or seventies with active COVID-19. The sequence joins TRBV6-6 to TRBJ2-5, with no reliable assignment of the D segment. The source material was peripheral blood. The DNA reads TGTGCCAGCAGTTACTGGGCCCAAGAGACCCAGTACTTC. It encodes CASSYWAQETQYF.